This T cell receptor (beta chain) was identified during a study of long-term antiretroviral therapy in people with HIV. The study, taken as a whole, reports: Diversity remained lower than transplant donor controls, even though it increased after ART.

Every HIV-positive participant received treatment in the United States. Samples were assayed with immunoSEQ v3.0 at survey level. Libraries were prepared by immunoSEQ multiplex PCR; TCRdb keeps only in-frame clonotypes and omits some of them. Seen here are 23,000 or so clones, around 83% observed once, and the top ten hold around 20%. This clone was picked up one time. Its antigen remains unidentified. This TCR was sampled from a man between 45 and 60 years old with HIV. The specimen was unsorted PBMCs, collected 0.4 years after starting antiretroviral therapy.

This CDR3 reads CASSSGTANTGELFF. The CDR3 DNA reads as TGTGCCAGCAGCTCCGGGACAGCGAACACCGGGGAGCTGTTTTTT. The chain carries TRBV11-3 and TRBJ2-2, with TRBD1 matching over 7 bases. This CDR3 contains 15 residues. The ends lost 4 bases at V and 0 bases at J; junction bases unmatched: 2. Germline CDR1 SGHNT, CDR2 YENEEA.